This record looks at one TCR beta chain sequence and its context. The CDR3 consists of 16 residues. Germline V gene sequence: CDR1 SGHRS, CDR2 YFSETQ. Trimming took 5 bases from V and 1 from J, leaving 18 bases between them. The data belong to a study of blood T cell repertoires in COVID-19. Clones were read by immunoSEQ multiplex PCR, and TCRdb kept only the in-frame ones, dropping some. The sample consists of about 86,000 clones, 65% to 80% of them appearing once. The chain couples TRBV5-1 to TRBJ1-1; tentatively, D is TRBD1 (6 bases). The source of this sequence is a man in his sixties or seventies with acute or convalescent COVID-19. The material sequenced was peripheral blood. CDR3 nucleotides: TGCGCCAGCAGGTCGGACAGTTTACGGGAGAACACTGAAGCTTTCTTT. Amino acids: CASRSDSLRENTEAFF.